Presented here are 27 T cell receptor beta chains from one specimen sequenced in a study of blood T cell repertoires in COVID-19 (TCRdb year 2020). Libraries were constructed by the immunoSEQ multiplex PCR assay. TCRdb's version of the immuneACCESS table is confined to in-frame rearrangements and falls short of the full clone set. An unresolved V gene accounts for under half of the shortfall where checked; the remainder is of unknown origin. The sample includes 85,000 to 130,000 clones, with approximately 80% observed a single time. The ten most abundant clones make up roughly 6% of the sample. Input material: peripheral blood. The receptors shown here come from a man aged 80 or over with COVID-19, enrolled during active disease.

The V and J genes are TRBV5-1 and TRBJ2-7; D perhaps matches TRBD1 (6 bases). The germline V gene encodes CDR1 SGHRS and CDR2 YFSETQ. Trimming took off 5 bases at V and 0 bases at J, with 12 bases between the two ends. CDR3 length equals 14 residues. CDR3 nucleotide sequence: TGCGCCAGCAGATGGGGGCCGACCTCCTACGAGCAGTACTTC. Amino acid sequence: CASRWGPTSYEQYF.

The chain has TRBV6-2 or TRBV6-3 and TRBJ1-4; 9 bases fit TRBD1. Trimming cost V 5 bases and J 7 bases; bases outside gene matches: 8. Germline V gene sequence: CDR1 MNHEY, CDR2 SVGEGT. CDR3 size: 15 residues. The CDR3 DNA sequence: TGTGCCAGCAGTCCGGGACAGGGAGGAGGTGAAAAACTGTTTTTT. This encodes CASSPGQGGGEKLFF.

This clone was detected only a few times. The gene calls are TRBV11-2 and TRBJ2-1; TRBD2 matches at 13 bases. The CDR3 totals 15 residues. V was pared by 4 bases and J by 7 bases, with 4 bases of the junction left unmatched. Germline assignment: CDR1 SGHAT and CDR2 FQNNGV. The CDR3 region has the DNA TGTGCCAGCAGCTGGACTAGCGGGAGCTCTAATGAGCAGTTCTTC. Translation: CASSWTSGSSNEQFF.

This chain joins TRBV5-8 and TRBJ1-2, with a weak D call TRBD1 (6 bases). The V gene lost 4 bases and the J gene lost 2 bases, with 15 bases spanning the gap. The germline V gene has CDR1 SGHTS and CDR2 YDEGEE. This CDR3 is built from 15 residues. The CDR3 is CASSRGEGWNYGYTF. The CDR3 DNA follows: TGTGCCAGCAGCAGGGGGGAGGGCTGGAACTATGGCTACACCTTC.

The V and J genes are TRBV21-1 and TRBJ1-2; the table calls TRBD1, which could not be checked here. TRBV21-1 is annotated as a pseudogene. This CDR3 region has 13 residues. The CDR3 sequence: CASSLRTGVGYTF. The CDR3 DNA sequence: TGTGCCAGCAGCTTGAGGACAGGGGTCGGCTACACCTTC.

The chain uses TRBV24-1 and TRBJ2-1, with a tentative D call TRBD1 (6 bases). V was cut by 9 bases and J by 7 bases, with 15 bases left in between. CDR1 and CDR2 from the germline V gene are KGHDR and SFDVKD. CDR3 length equals 13 residues. CDR3 in amino acids: CATLGAGTNEQFF. The CDR3 nucleotides read TGTGCCACCTTGGGGGCAGGGACGAATGAGCAGTTCTTC.

The CDR3 protein is CASSPQDIYGYTF. The DNA for the CDR3 is TGTGCCAGCAGTCCGCAGGATATCTATGGCTACACCTTC. The V and J genes are TRBV25-1 and TRBJ1-2; D is ambiguous. CDR3 length equals 13 residues. V was pared by 5 bases and J by 4 bases, with 11 bases between. Germline values: CDR1 MGHDK, CDR2 SYGVNS.

This sequence joins TRBV19 and TRBJ1-1, with 7 bases that match TRBD1. Looked up from germline, CDR1 is LNHDA and CDR2 is SQIVND (reference sequence). The length of the CDR3 is 15 residues. Losses at the gene ends were 3 bases for V and 6 bases for J; bases not matched to a gene: 10. The CDR3 loop reads CASSIPNRGQSEAFF. The DNA for the CDR3 is TGTGCCAGTAGTATCCCCAACAGGGGTCAGTCTGAAGCTTTCTTT.

This clone was seen ten or more times. This chain connects TRBV5-5 to TRBJ2-3, with 9 bases identical to TRBD1. The CDR3 is made up of 14 amino acids. CDR1 SGHKS and CDR2 YYEKEE come from the germline V gene (reference sequence). The V and J ends lost 5 bases and 4 bases, in that order; junction bases with no gene match: 5. The CDR3 DNA reads TGTGCCAGCAGGGGGACAGGGAAACCAGATACGCAGTATTTT. Translating it yields CASRGTGKPDTQYF.

V gene TRBV6-5 combines with J gene TRBJ1-1, with TRBD1 matching over 7 bases. Looked up from germline, CDR1 is MNHEY and CDR2 is SVGAGI. J gave up 0 bases and V 6 bases, and 4 bases lay outside the gene matches. CDR3 length: 14 residues. This chain's CDR3 is CASRTGSMNTEAFF. DNA of the CDR3: TGTGCCAGCAGGACAGGGTCGATGAACACTGAAGCTTTCTTT.

This clone has only a few counts. The V gene is TRBV2, the J gene TRBJ2-5; TRBD2 is a possible D gene (5 bases). The V and J ends lost 4 bases and 5 bases respectively, with 14 bases between them. The CDR3 runs 14 residues. CDR1 and CDR2 from the germline V gene are SNHLY and FYNNEI. In DNA form, the CDR3 reads TGTGCCAGCAGTGGGGAGCGTTCATGGGAGACCCAGTACTTC. It encodes CASSGERSWETQYF.

The chain carries TRBV4-1 and TRBJ1-5; TRBD1 agrees at 10 bases. The CDR3 consists of 15 residues. Germline CDR1 reads MGHRA; CDR2 reads YSYEKL. The J segment lost 7 bases and the V segment lost 0 bases, leaving 3 bases of the junction unmatched. The CDR3 DNA reads TGCGCCAGCAGCCAAGAGGGACAGGGGAGGCAGCCCCAGCATTTT. Translating it yields CASSQEGQGRQPQHF.

J is TRBJ1-2 and V is TRBV27, with D unclear. The germline CDR1 and CDR2 sequences are MNHEY and SMNVEV (reference sequence). V dropped 6 bases and J dropped 7 bases, with 12 bases sitting between them. There are 12 residues in the CDR3. CDR3 coding DNA: TGTGCCAGCAGACCGCTGGGCCGTGGCTACACCTTC. This codes for CASRPLGRGYTF.

This chain uses TRBV5-1 with TRBJ2-7; 7 bases line up with TRBD1. The CDR3 consists of 14 residues. Germline V lookup: CDR1 SGHRS, CDR2 YFSETQ. Unmatched junction bases numbered 5, after V lost 2 bases and J lost 3 bases. CDR3 residues: CASSFNDRVYEQYF. The CDR3 DNA reads TGCGCCAGCAGCTTCAACGACAGGGTCTACGAGCAGTACTTC.

This clone was seen more than once but under ten times. This chain links TRBV7-8 with TRBJ1-1; D unclear. V was cut by 1 base and J by 6 bases, with 12 bases left in between. Germline lookup yields CDR1 SGHVS and CDR2 FQNEAQ. The CDR3 totals 14 residues. This chain's CDR3 is CASSLVGVRPEAFF. Here the CDR3 DNA reads TGTGCCAGCAGCTTAGTCGGGGTCAGACCTGAAGCTTTCTTT.

CDR3 in amino acids: CASSGGQGKGAFF. CDR3 coding DNA: TGCGCCAGCAGCGGAGGACAGGGGAAAGGAGCTTTCTTT. The chain combines TRBV5-1 with TRBJ1-1, with 9 nucleotides matching TRBD1. This CDR3 spans 13 amino acids. CDR1 SGHRS and CDR2 YFSETQ come from the germline V gene. Trimming took 4 bases from V and 10 from J; bases not matched to a gene: 8.

The chain joins TRBV10-3 to TRBJ2-3; 9 positions match TRBD1. The germline CDR1 and CDR2 sequences are ENHRY and SYGVKD. The CDR3 is 15 amino acids. V was clipped by 3 bases and J by 5 bases; unmatched bases: 6. The CDR3 region has the DNA TGTGCCATCAGTGAAGGGACAGGGTTCTTAGATACGCAGTATTTT. Translating it yields CAISEGTGFLDTQYF.

CDR3 nucleotides: TGCAGCGTTTCCGGGGAGAACACTGAAGCTTTCTTT. It yields the protein CSVSGENTEAFF. The chain is built from TRBV29-1 and TRBJ1-1; unclear D gene. With 5 bases removed from V and 1 base from J, the gap between germline ends came to 8 bases. CDR1 and CDR2 (germline): SQVTM, ANQGSEA. The CDR3 is 12 residues long.

The chain couples TRBV7-3 to TRBJ2-2; 7 bases fit TRBD1. The CDR3 sequence is 16 residues long. The germline CDR1 and CDR2 sequences are SGHTA and FQGTGA. V shed 4 bases, J shed 1 base, and the junction held 6 bases outside the gene matches. The CDR3 DNA is TGTGCCAGCAGCTACTTCGGGACAGTGAACACCGGGGAGCTGTTTTTT. Translated: CASSYFGTVNTGELFF. Full variable domain (outside the CDR3, taken from reference TRBV7-3 and TRBJ2-2): GAGVSQTPSNKVTEKGKYVELRCDPISGHTALYWYRQSLGQGPEFLIYFQGTGAADDSGLPNDRFFAVRPEGSVSTLKIQRTERGDSAVYLCASSYFGTVNTGELFFGEGSRLTVL.

V and J are TRBV7-3 and TRBJ2-5; D gene unclear. Germline loops: CDR1 SGHTA, CDR2 FQGTGA. V gave up 3 bases and J gave up 0 bases, with 8 bases separating them. This CDR3 contains 14 residues. The CDR3 reads CASSFQANQETQYF. The CDR3 DNA sequence: TGTGCCAGCAGCTTTCAGGCGAACCAAGAGACCCAGTACTTC.

The chain recombines TRBV4-1 with TRBJ1-2, with D uncertain. The CDR3 is 13 amino acids. Germline V gene lookup returns CDR1 MGHRA and CDR2 YSYEKL. V was pared by 1 base and J by 2 bases, with 5 bases between. The CDR3 DNA is TGCGCCAGCAGCCAAGCCATGAACTATGGCTACACCTTC. Amino acids: CASSQAMNYGYTF.

The chain couples TRBV9 to TRBJ1-5; 7 bases map to TRBD1. J gave up 5 bases and V 4 bases, and 6 bases lay outside the gene matches. The CDR3 runs 14 residues. Germline V gene lookup returns CDR1 SGDLS and CDR2 YYNGEE. The CDR3 reads CASSSTGAHQPQHF. CDR3 DNA sequence: TGTGCCAGCAGCTCTACAGGGGCACATCAGCCCCAGCATTTT.

The V call is TRBV30, the J call TRBJ1-5; TRBD1 might be the D (6 bases). This CDR3 spans 13 amino acids. Between the trimmed V and J ends, which lost 2 bases and 5 bases, there was a span of 10 bases. Germline CDR1 is GTSNPN and CDR2 is SVGIG (reference sequence). As DNA, the CDR3 is TGTGCCTGGAGTAGACAGGCCGATCAGCCCCAGCATTTT. Translated: CAWSRQADQPQHF.

The chain employs TRBV19 and TRBJ2-5, with 8 nucleotides matching TRBD2. Germline assignment: CDR1 LNHDA and CDR2 SQIVND (reference sequence). The CDR3 runs to 13 residues. V lost 6 bases, J lost 5 bases, and 5 bases stayed unmatched. CDR3 in DNA: TGTGCCAGTAGCAGACCTAGCGGGGAGACCCAGTACTTC. Residues: CASSRPSGETQYF.

The chain links TRBV6-2 or TRBV6-3 to TRBJ2-1; TRBD1 agrees at 9 bases. Germline CDR1 MNHEY, CDR2 SVGEGT. This CDR3 has 16 residues. Trimming took 5 bases from V and 5 from J; bases not matched to a gene: 10. The DNA for the CDR3 is TGTGCCAGCAGTCCCCAGGACAGGGGAGCCAACAATGAGCAGTTCTTC. Residues: CASSPQDRGANNEQFF.

This clone was found once. The rearrangement joins TRBV19 to TRBJ2-1; TRBD2 matches 9 bases. The CDR3 length is 15 residues. Trimming cost V 6 bases and J 1 base; bases outside gene matches: 4. The V gene's germline CDR1 is LNHDA and CDR2 SQIVND (reference sequence). In DNA, the CDR3 is TGTGCCAGTAGGCTGACTAGCGGTTCCTACAATGAGCAGTTCTTC. It encodes CASRLTSGSYNEQFF.

The genes are TRBV28 and TRBJ1-1, with D uncertain. Trimming left V 6 bases short and J 0 bases short, with 5 bases between. The germline V gene has CDR1 MDHEN and CDR2 SYDVKM. The CDR3 length is 12 residues. This CDR3 reads CASRSMNTEAFF. CDR3 nucleotides: TGTGCCAGCAGGTCCATGAACACTGAAGCTTTCTTT.